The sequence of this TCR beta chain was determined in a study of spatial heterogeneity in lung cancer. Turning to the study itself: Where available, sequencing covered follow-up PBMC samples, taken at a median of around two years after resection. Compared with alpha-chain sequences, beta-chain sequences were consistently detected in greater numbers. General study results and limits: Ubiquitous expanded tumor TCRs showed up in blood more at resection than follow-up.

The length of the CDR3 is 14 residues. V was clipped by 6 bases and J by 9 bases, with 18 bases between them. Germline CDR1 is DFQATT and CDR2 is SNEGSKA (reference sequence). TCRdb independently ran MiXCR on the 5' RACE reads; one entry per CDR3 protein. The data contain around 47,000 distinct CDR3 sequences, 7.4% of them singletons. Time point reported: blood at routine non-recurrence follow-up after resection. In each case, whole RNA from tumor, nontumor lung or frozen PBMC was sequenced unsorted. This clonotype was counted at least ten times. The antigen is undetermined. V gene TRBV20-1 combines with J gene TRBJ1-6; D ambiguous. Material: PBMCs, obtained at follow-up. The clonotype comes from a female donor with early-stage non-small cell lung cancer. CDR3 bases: TGCAGTGCCCTCGACACCGGGTATGCTTCACCCCTCCACTTT. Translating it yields CSALDTGYASPLHF.